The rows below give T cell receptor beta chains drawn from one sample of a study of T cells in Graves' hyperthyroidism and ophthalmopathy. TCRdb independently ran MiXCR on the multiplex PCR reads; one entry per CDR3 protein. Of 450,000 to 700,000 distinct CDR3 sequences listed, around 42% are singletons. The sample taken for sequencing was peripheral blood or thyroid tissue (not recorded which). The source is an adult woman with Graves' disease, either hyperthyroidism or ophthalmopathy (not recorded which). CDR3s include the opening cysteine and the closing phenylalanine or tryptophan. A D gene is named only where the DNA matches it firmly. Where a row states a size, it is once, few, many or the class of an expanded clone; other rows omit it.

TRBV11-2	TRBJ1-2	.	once	CASSFEVNYGYTF	TGTGCCAGCAGCTTCGAAGTCAACTATGGCTACACCTTC
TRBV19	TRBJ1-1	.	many	CASSIVAGTAEAFF	TGTGCCAGTAGTATAGTAGCAGGGACTGCTGAAGCTTTCTTT
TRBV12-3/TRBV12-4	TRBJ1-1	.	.	CASSSPGPNTEAFF	TGTGCCAGCAGTTCTCCAGGGCCAAACACTGAAGCTTTCTTT
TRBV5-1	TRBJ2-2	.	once	CASSREGAGELFF	TGCGCCAGCAGCCGCGAGGGGGCCGGGGAGCTGTTTTTT
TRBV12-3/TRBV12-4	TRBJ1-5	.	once	CASRALGAVQHF	TGTGCCAGCAGGGCCCTCGGGGCCGTCCAGCATTTT
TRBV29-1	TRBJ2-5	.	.	CSVEDDGRERETQYF	TGCAGCGTTGAAGATGACGGCAGGGAGAGGGAGACCCAGTACTTC
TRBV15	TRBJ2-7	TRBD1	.	CATSRPGTGGYEQYF	TGTGCCACCAGCAGACCCGGGACAGGAGGTTACGAGCAGTACTTC
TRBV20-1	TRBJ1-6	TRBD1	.	CSARVGQGEWSPLHF	TGCAGTGCTAGAGTTGGACAGGGTGAATGGTCACCCCTCCACTTT
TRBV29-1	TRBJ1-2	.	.	CSAPREGNYGYTF	TGCAGCGCCCCCAGGGAAGGCAACTATGGCTACACCTTC
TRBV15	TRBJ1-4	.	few	CATSRGLGDYEKLFF	TGTGCCACCAGCAGGGGTCTAGGCGATTATGAAAAACTGTTTTTT
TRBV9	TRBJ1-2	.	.	CASSAAQGYYGYTF	TGTGCCAGCAGCGCAGCTCAGGGCTACTATGGCTACACCTTC
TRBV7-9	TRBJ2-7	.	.	CASSLSTAYEQYF	TGTGCCAGCAGCTTGTCGACAGCCTACGAGCAGTACTTC
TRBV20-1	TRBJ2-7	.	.	CSAPVSGTYEQYF	TGCAGTGCCCCGGTGAGCGGTACCTACGAGCAGTACTTC
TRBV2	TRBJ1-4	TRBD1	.	CASRDRGKREELFF	TGTGCCAGCAGAGACAGGGGGAAGAGGGAGGAACTGTTTTTT
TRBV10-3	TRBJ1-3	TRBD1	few	CAISTTGVGNTIYF	TGTGCCATCAGTACTACAGGGGTCGGAAACACCATATATTTT
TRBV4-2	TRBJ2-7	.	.	CASSQDIVWASYEQYF	TGTGCCAGCAGCCAAGATATTGTTTGGGCATCCTACGAGCAGTACTTC
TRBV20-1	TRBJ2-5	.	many	CSARSVGGETQYF	TGCAGTGCTAGGTCGGTGGGAGGAGAGACCCAGTACTTC
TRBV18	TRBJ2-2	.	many	CASSPPTGELFF	TGTGCCAGCAGCCCCCCCACCGGGGAGCTGTTTTTT
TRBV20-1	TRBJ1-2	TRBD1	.	CSARKHRGREGYTF	TGCAGTGCTAGGAAGCACAGGGGGCGCGAAGGCTACACCTTC
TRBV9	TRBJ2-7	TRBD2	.	CASSVAGGIYEQYF	TGTGCCAGCAGCGTAGCGGGAGGGATCTACGAGCAGTACTTC
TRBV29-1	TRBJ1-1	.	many	CSGTWTAMNTEAFF	TGCAGCGGGACTTGGACAGCGATGAACACTGAAGCTTTCTTT
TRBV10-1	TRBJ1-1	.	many	CASKFNRDTEAFF	TGCGCCAGCAAGTTCAACAGGGACACTGAAGCTTTCTTT
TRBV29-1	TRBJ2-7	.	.	CSVEGPAVGGEQYF	TGCAGCGTTGAAGGGCCCGCCGTCGGGGGCGAGCAGTACTTC
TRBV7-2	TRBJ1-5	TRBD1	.	CASSMGTGGSNQPQHF	TGTGCCAGCAGCATGGGGACAGGGGGTAGCAATCAGCCCCAGCATTTT
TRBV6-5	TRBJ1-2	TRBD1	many	CASNKGQGYGYTF	TGTGCCAGCAACAAGGGACAGGGATATGGCTACACCTTC
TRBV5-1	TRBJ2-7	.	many	CASSLGMRDYPYEQYF	TGCGCCAGCAGCTTGGGTATGAGGGATTACCCCTACGAGCAGTACTTC
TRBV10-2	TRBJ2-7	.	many	CATTVGLAREQYF	TGCGCCACCACGGTAGGGTTGGCGAGGGAGCAGTACTTC